The rows below give T cell receptor beta chains drawn from one sample of a study of blood T cell repertoires in COVID-19. TCRdb's copy holds only in-frame clones and misses some; the assay was immunoSEQ multiplex PCR. The repertoire holds 200,000 to 300,000 clones, with 85% to 90% as singletons. What was sequenced was peripheral blood. The receptors here all came from a woman between 35 and 50 years old with acute or convalescent COVID-19. Each CDR3 is given with its conserved first and last residue. The D gene is left open where the match is weak. Size is omitted from some rows. Given values are once, few, many or a class for expanded clones.

V gene,J gene,clone size,D gene,CDR3 protein,CDR3 DNA
TRBV2,TRBJ2-1,.,TRBD2,CASNAAGGPNNEQFF,TGTGCCAGCAACGCAGCGGGGGGGCCAAACAATGAGCAGTTCTTC
TRBV4-1,TRBJ1-1,.,.,CASSQEAAMNTEAFF,TGCGCCAGCAGCCAAGAGGCCGCCATGAACACTGAAGCTTTCTTT
TRBV9,TRBJ2-1,.,.,CASSRPAAGLYNEQFF,TGTGCCAGCAGCCGGCCTGCCGCGGGGCTTTACAATGAGCAGTTCTTC
TRBV9,TRBJ2-3,.,TRBD2,CASGPGGVPDTQYF,TGTGCCAGCGGGCCGGGGGGTGTGCCAGATACGCAGTATTTT
TRBV6-2/TRBV6-3,TRBJ1-5,.,.,CASSLLAGEGGNQPQHF,TGTGCCAGCAGTTTACTTGCGGGCGAGGGTGGCAATCAGCCCCAGCATTTT
TRBV5-1,TRBJ1-1,.,TRBD1,CASSLRTGSTEAFF,TGCGCCAGCAGCCTGAGGACAGGGAGCACTGAAGCTTTCTTT
TRBV10-3,TRBJ2-3,.,.,CAISEAGRSTDTQYF,TGTGCCATCAGCGAGGCGGGGAGAAGCACAGATACGCAGTATTTT
TRBV6-2/TRBV6-3,TRBJ2-3,.,.,CASSYSRGGGTQYF,TGTGCCAGCAGTTACTCTCGGGGAGGGGGAACGCAGTATTTT
TRBV10-3,TRBJ2-3,.,TRBD2,CAISSSQAGVGTQYF,TGTGCCATCAGTTCGAGTCAAGCGGGGGTGGGTACGCAGTATTTT
TRBV5-8,TRBJ2-2,.,TRBD1,CASSRNRGTGELFF,TGTGCCAGCAGCAGGAACAGGGGTACCGGGGAGCTGTTTTTT
TRBV5-1,TRBJ1-1,once,.,CASSLGRGDTEAFF,TGCGCCAGCAGCTTGGGCAGGGGTGACACTGAAGCTTTCTTT
TRBV30,TRBJ1-5,.,TRBD1,CAWGLGQVGQPQHF,TGTGCCTGGGGTCTCGGACAGGTAGGCCAGCCCCAGCATTTT
TRBV4-1,TRBJ1-5,.,.,CASSHGNQPQHF,TGCGCCAGCAGCCACGGCAATCAGCCCCAGCATTTT
TRBV19,TRBJ1-5,.,.,CASSIFPGEAHQPQHF,TGTGCCAGTAGTATCTTCCCCGGGGAGGCCCATCAGCCCCAGCATTTT
TRBV13,TRBJ1-2,.,.,CASSPRGYSGYTF,TGTGCCAGCAGCCCCCGGGGATACAGCGGCTACACCTTC
TRBV28,TRBJ1-2,.,.,CASSLSGLGYTF,TGTGCCAGCAGCTTATCAGGGTTGGGCTACACCTTC
TRBV11-2,TRBJ2-2,many,TRBD1,CASSLDLGTANTGELFF,TGTGCCAGCAGCTTAGATCTTGGGACAGCGAACACCGGGGAGCTGTTTTTT
TRBV5-8,TRBJ1-1,.,.,CASSLVGLLNTEAFF,TGTGCCAGCAGCTTGGTGGGCCTCTTGAACACTGAAGCTTTCTTT